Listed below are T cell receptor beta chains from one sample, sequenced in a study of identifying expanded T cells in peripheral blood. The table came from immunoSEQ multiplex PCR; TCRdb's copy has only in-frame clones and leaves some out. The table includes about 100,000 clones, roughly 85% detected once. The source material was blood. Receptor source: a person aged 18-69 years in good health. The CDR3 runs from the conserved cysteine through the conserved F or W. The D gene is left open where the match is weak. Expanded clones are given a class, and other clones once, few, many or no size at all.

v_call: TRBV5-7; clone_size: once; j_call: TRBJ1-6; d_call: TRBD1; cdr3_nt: TGTGCCAGCAGCTTGGGACAGGGGGTTGGCACCTATAATTCACCCCTCCACTTT; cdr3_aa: CASSLGQGVGTYNSPLHF
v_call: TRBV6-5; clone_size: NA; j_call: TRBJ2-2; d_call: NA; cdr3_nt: TGTGCCAGCTGGAGCACCGGGGAGCTGTTTTTT; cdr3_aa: CASWSTGELFF
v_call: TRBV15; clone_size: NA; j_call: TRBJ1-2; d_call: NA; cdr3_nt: TGTGCCACCAGCAGAGAGGGGGAGAGAAGCTACACCTTC; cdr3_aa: CATSREGERSYTF
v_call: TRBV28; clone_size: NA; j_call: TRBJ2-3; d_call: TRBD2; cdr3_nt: TGTGCCAGCCACCCCCTTGGGCTAGCGGCAGATACGCAGTATTTT; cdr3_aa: CASHPLGLAADTQYF
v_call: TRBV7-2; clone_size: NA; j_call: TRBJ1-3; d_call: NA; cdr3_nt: TGTGCCAGCAGCTTATTCGTCCCGACACAGATGGGAAACACCATATATTTT; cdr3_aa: CASSLFVPTQMGNTIYF
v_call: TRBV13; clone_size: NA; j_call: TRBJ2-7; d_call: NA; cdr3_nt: TGTGCCAGCTCTAGGACGGAGGCTGCCTACGAGCAGTACTTC; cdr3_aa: CASSRTEAAYEQYF
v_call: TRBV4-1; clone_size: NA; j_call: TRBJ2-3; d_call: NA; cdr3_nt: TGCGCCAGCAGCCAATCCTCTTACACCGGGCGGGCAGATACGCAGTATTTT; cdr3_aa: CASSQSSYTGRADTQYF
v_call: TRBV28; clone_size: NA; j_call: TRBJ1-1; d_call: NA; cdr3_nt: TGTGCCAGCAGCCCAGTTAGGAACACTGAAGCTTTCTTT; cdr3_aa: CASSPVRNTEAFF
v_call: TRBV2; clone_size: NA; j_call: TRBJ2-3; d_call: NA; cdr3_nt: TGTGCCAGCAGTGAACTATTACAGGGCTTACAAAGCACAGATACGCAGTATTTT; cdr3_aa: CASSELLQGLQSTDTQYF
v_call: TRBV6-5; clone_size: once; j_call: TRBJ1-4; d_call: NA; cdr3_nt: TGTGCCAGCAGTTACTCGGGGGAAGGGGAACTGTTTTTT; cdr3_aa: CASSYSGEGELFF
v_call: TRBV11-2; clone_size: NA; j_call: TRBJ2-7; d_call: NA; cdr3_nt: TGTGCCAGCACCCCGAGCCACGGGGCAGGTTACGAGCAGTACTTC; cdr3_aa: CASTPSHGAGYEQYF
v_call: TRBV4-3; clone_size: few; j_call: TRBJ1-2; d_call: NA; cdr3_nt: TGCGCCAGCAGCCAGGCCAGGCCCTCCTATGGCTACACCTTC; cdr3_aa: CASSQARPSYGYTF